This T cell receptor beta chain was sequenced in a study of T cells in Graves' hyperthyroidism and ophthalmopathy. TCR beta CDR3 region amplification was performed from RNA transcripts. Primed by the HTBI set, a first-round RT-PCR was run on the TCR CDR3. TCRdb passed the multiplex PCR reads through MiXCR, listing each CDR3 protein once. The table has some 620,000 distinct CDR3 sequences, around 16% seen once; the top ten hold over 3.5%. Study-wide results and limits: Blood also showed most of the thyroid clonotypes that were expanded above 0.001. The authors' 13 V-J model separated ophthalmopathy from stable hyperthyroidism.

Every diagnosis used clinical symptoms, serum thyroxine and TRAb, thyroid ultrasound and orbital computed tomography. CDR3 length: 13 amino acids. Germline CDR1 and CDR2: SGDLS and YYNGEE. With 4 bases removed from V and 5 bases from J, the gap between germline ends came to 9 bases. A few counts support this clonotype. Its specificity is unknown. The clonotype was recovered from a woman younger than 45 with Graves' hyperthyroidism. Source material: blood. The chain uses TRBV9 and TRBJ2-2; D remains ambiguous. CDR3 DNA sequence: TGTGCCAGCAGCCAACGAGAAACCGGGGAGCTGTTTTTT. Residues: CASSQRETGELFF.